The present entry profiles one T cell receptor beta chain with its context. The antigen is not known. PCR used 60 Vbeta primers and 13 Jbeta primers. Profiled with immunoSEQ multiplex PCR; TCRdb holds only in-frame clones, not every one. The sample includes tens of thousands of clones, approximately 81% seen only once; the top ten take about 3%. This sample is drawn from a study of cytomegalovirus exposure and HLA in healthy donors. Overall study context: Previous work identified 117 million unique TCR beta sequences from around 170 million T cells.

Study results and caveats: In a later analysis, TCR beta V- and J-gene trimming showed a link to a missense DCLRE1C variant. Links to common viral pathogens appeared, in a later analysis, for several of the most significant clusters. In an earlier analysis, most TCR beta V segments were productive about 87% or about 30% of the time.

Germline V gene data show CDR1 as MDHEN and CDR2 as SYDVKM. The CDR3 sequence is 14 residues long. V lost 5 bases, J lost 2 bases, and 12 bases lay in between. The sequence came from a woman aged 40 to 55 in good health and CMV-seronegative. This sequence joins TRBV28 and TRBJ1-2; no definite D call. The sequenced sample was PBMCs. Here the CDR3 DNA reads TGTGCCAGCAGTCCATACCACATAAACTATGGCTACACCTTC. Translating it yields CASSPYHINYGYTF.